The 29 T cell receptor beta chains given below trace back to one sample, sequenced in a study of control samples from healthy donors and cancer patients (dated by TCRdb to the early 2020s). Receptor libraries were prepared by the immunoSEQ multiplex PCR assay. The clones in this table, taken by TCRdb from immuneACCESS, are in-frame only. Not every clone is retained; where verified, under half of the shortfall comes from an unresolved V gene, and the cause of the rest is unknown. The sample yields about 20,000 clones; about 86% were counted once. Together, the top ten hold roughly 10% of the sample. What was sequenced was PBMCs. The receptor source for this set is a woman aged 70 to 79 with colorectal cancer.

J is TRBJ2-1 and V is TRBV6-5; a weak D match, TRBD2 (6 bases). V gave up 6 bases and J gave up 9 bases, with 9 bases separating them. Looked up from germline, CDR1 is MNHEY and CDR2 is SVGAGI. This CDR3 region has 11 residues. The CDR3, as DNA: TGTGCCAGCAGAGGTAGCGGTGAGCAGTTCTTC. Amino acids: CASRGSGEQFF.

V is TRBV19 and J is TRBJ2-7; 12 bases line up with TRBD2. Germline V gives CDR1 LNHDA, CDR2 SQIVND (reference sequence). The J segment lost 0 bases and the V segment lost 3 bases, leaving 9 bases of the junction unmatched. This CDR3 is built from 18 residues. The CDR3 reads CASSILLMTSGSSYEQYF. The CDR3 DNA follows: TGTGCCAGTAGTATTCTCCTCATGACTAGCGGGAGCTCCTACGAGCAGTACTTC.

CDR3 in DNA: TGCAGTGCTAGTCCCGGTAGAAACGACTATGGCTACACCTTC. Translating it yields CSASPGRNDYGYTF. This chain connects TRBV20-1 to TRBJ1-2; D is unclear. This CDR3 has 14 amino acids. Germline values: CDR1 DFQATT, CDR2 SNEGSKA (reference sequence). Trimming took off 3 bases at V and 3 bases at J, with 14 bases between the two ends.

This chain joins TRBV29-1 and TRBJ1-1; D uncertain. CDR1 and CDR2 (germline): SQVTM, ANQGSEA. Trimming took off 3 bases at V and 5 bases at J, with 16 bases between the two ends. The CDR3 totals 14 residues. CDR3 nucleotide sequence: TGCAGCGTTGAGGGCGCGTCTCGGATGACTGAAGCTTTCTTT. Encoded protein: CSVEGASRMTEAFF.

The V call is TRBV6-2 or TRBV6-3, the J call TRBJ2-2, with 7 nucleotides matching TRBD2. CDR3 size: 15 residues. V lost 5 bases, J lost 0 bases, and 3 bases stayed unmatched. Per the germline V gene, CDR1 is MNHEY and CDR2 is SVGEGT. CDR3 nucleotides: TGTGCCAGCAGTAGACTAGCCTCGAACACCGGGGAGCTGTTTTTT. It yields the protein CASSRLASNTGELFF.

This clone occurred once. The gene calls are TRBV29-1 and TRBJ2-7; perhaps TRBD2 as D (5 bases). Germline CDR1 is SQVTM and CDR2 is ANQGSEA. Trimming pared 5 bases from V and 0 bases from J, leaving 11 bases between. The CDR3 length is 13 residues. The CDR3 sequence: CSVTGSRSYEQYF. In DNA form, the CDR3 reads TGCAGCGTTACGGGGTCGCGCTCCTACGAGCAGTACTTC.

The chain recombines TRBV5-6 with TRBJ1-4; 11 positions match TRBD1. Germline trimming cut 6 bases from V and 7 bases from J; bases unmatched to any gene: 5. The CDR3 extends over 14 amino acids. The germline V gene encodes CDR1 SGHDT and CDR2 YYEEEE. CDR3 in amino acids: CASNRGTGGEKLFF. The DNA of the CDR3 is TGTGCCAGCAACCGCGGGACAGGGGGTGAAAAACTGTTTTTT. Full variable domain (rest looked up from reference TRBV5-6 and TRBJ1-4): DAGVTQSPTHLIKTRGQQVTLRCSPKSGHDTVSWYQQALGQGPQFIFQYYEEEERQRGNFPDRFSGHQFPNYSSELNVNALLLGDSALYLCASNRGTGGEKLFFGSGTQLSVL.

The gene calls are TRBV25-1 and TRBJ2-7; D is undetermined. The V and J ends lost 1 base and 6 bases respectively, with 16 bases between them. Per the germline V gene, CDR1 is MGHDK and CDR2 is SYGVNS. CDR3 length equals 15 residues. This chain's CDR3 is CASSEWGSSRSEQYF. CDR3 in DNA: TGTGCCAGCAGTGAATGGGGAAGCTCTCGCAGCGAGCAGTACTTC.

The V call is TRBV4-3, the J call TRBJ2-5, with D maybe TRBD2 (7 bases). The CDR3 covers 15 residues. V dropped 4 bases and J dropped 5 bases, with 17 bases sitting between them. The germline CDR1 and CDR2 sequences are LGHNA and YSLEER. The CDR3 nucleotides are TGCGCCAGCAGCCTATTTGGGGGGGGCGGGGAGACCCAGTACTTC. Amino acids: CASSLFGGGGETQYF.

V usage is TRBV7-3 and J usage is TRBJ2-2; tentative D call: TRBD1 (5 bases). Deletions cut 2 bases from V and 6 bases from J, with 16 bases between. The CDR3 has 16 residues. In germline, CDR1 is SGHTA, CDR2 FQGTGA. CDR3 DNA sequence: TGTGCCAGCAGCTTACACCCAGGGTCTATGGCCGGGGAGCTGTTTTTT. Residues: CASSLHPGSMAGELFF.

This chain links TRBV9 with TRBJ1-1; D is unresolved. The CDR3 spans 16 residues. V lost 4 bases to trimming and J lost 3 bases, with 19 bases between them. CDR1 is SGDLS and CDR2 is YYNGEE in the germline V gene. CDR3 in amino acids: CASSPGPIEGHTEAFF. The CDR3 DNA reads TGTGCCAGCAGCCCGGGCCCGATCGAAGGTCACACTGAAGCTTTCTTT.

The rearrangement links TRBV19 to TRBJ2-3, with unresolved D. V shed 8 bases and J shed 1 base, with 7 bases lying between them. The length of the CDR3 is 12 residues. Germline CDR1 and CDR2: LNHDA and SQIVND (reference sequence). CDR3 protein: CASSKRTDTQYF. The DNA of the CDR3 is TGTGCCAGTTCTAAACGCACAGATACGCAGTATTTT.

CDR3 protein: CASSLGGATDTQYF. Written as DNA, the CDR3 is TGTGCCAGCTCACTCGGGGGGGCAACAGATACGCAGTATTTT. The chain uses TRBV18 and TRBJ2-3, with 8 bases that match TRBD2. CDR1 and CDR2 from the germline V gene are KGHSH and LQKENI. J gave up 3 bases and V 4 bases, and 3 bases lay outside the gene matches. The CDR3 has 14 amino acids.

The rearrangement links TRBV4-2 to TRBJ1-3; D is possibly TRBD1 (6 bases). The ends were cut back, 1 base at V and 0 bases at J, with 13 bases in the middle. The CDR3 covers 17 residues. CDR1 and CDR2 from the germline V gene are LGHNA and YNFKEQ. The chain's CDR3 is CASSQAGRTDSGNTIYF. CDR3 DNA sequence: TGTGCCAGCAGCCAAGCGGGAAGGACAGACTCTGGAAACACCATATATTTT.

The chain employs TRBV7-2 and TRBJ2-7; 8 bases agree with TRBD2. In germline, CDR1 is SGHTA, CDR2 FQGNSA. V was pared by 2 bases and J by 2 bases, with 5 bases of the junction left unmatched. The CDR3 is made up of 15 amino acids. The CDR3 bases are TGTGCCAGCAGCTTACAAAGCGGGGGAACCTACGAGCAGTACTTC. Protein: CASSLQSGGTYEQYF.

The V call is TRBV3-1 (or the pseudogene TRBV3-2), the J call TRBJ1-6; D is uncertain. V lost 1 base to trimming and J lost 9 bases, with 10 bases between them. CDR1 and CDR2 (germline): LGHDT, YNNKEL (reference sequence). The CDR3 is 14 residues long. Written as DNA, the CDR3 is TGTGCCAGCAGCCAAGGGACGGTCCTTTCACCCCTCCACTTT. Protein: CASSQGTVLSPLHF.

The chain couples TRBV19 to TRBJ2-7; D remains unclear. V shed 6 bases and J shed 0 bases, with 15 bases lying between them. The CDR3 spans 15 residues. Per the germline V gene, CDR1 is LNHDA and CDR2 is SQIVND (reference sequence). The CDR3 region has the DNA TGTGCCAGTAGCCCTAGGGCAGCCGTCTCCTACGAGCAGTACTTC. Its translation is CASSPRAAVSYEQYF.

This clone appeared a single time. The J gene is TRBJ1-1, the V gene TRBV5-6; weak D call: TRBD1 (5 bases). The ends were cut back, 6 bases at V and 5 bases at J, with 14 bases in the middle. The length of the CDR3 is 13 residues. Germline values: CDR1 SGHDT, CDR2 YYEEEE. Here the CDR3 reads CASKRDPKTEAFF. The CDR3 DNA reads as TGTGCCAGCAAGAGGGACCCGAAAACTGAAGCTTTCTTT.

V and J are TRBV12-3 or TRBV12-4 and TRBJ2-7, with D possibly called TRBD1 or TRBD2 (5 bases each). V was pared by 3 bases and J by 7 bases, with 7 bases between. The CDR3 totals 11 residues. This chain's CDR3 is CASSFGTEQYF. The CDR3 DNA sequence: TGTGCCAGCAGTTTTGGGACGGAGCAGTACTTC.

The gene calls are TRBV5-1 and TRBJ2-5; perhaps TRBD2 as D (6 bases). V was pared by 4 bases and J by 4 bases, with 20 bases between. The CDR3 loop spans 16 amino acids. The germline V gene has CDR1 SGHRS and CDR2 YFSETQ. CDR3 protein: CASSSVLASTPETQYF. CDR3 nucleotides: TGCGCCAGCAGCAGTGTCCTAGCGTCCACTCCAGAGACCCAGTACTTC. Based on the CDR3 plus reference TRBV5-1 and TRBJ2-5, the full variable domain is KAGVTQTPRYLIKTRGQQVTLSCSPISGHRSVSWYQQTPGQGLQFLFEYFSETQRNKGNFPGRFSGRQFSNSRSEMNVSTLELGDSALYLCASSSVLASTPETQYFGPGTRLLVL.

V gene TRBV16 combines with J gene TRBJ1-2; D possibly corresponds to TRBD1 (5 bases). The CDR3 runs to 12 residues. Trimming pared 2 bases from V and 8 bases from J, leaving 9 bases between. Germline assignment: CDR1 KGHSY and CDR2 FQNENV. The CDR3 DNA reads as TGTGCCAGCAGCCAAGGAGGGGTCGGCTACACCTTC. Translated: CASSQGGVGYTF.

The V and J genes are TRBV3-1 (or the pseudogene TRBV3-2) and TRBJ2-5; TRBD2 is a possible D gene (5 bases). V lost 3 bases to trimming and J lost 5 bases, with 13 bases between them. Looked up from germline, CDR1 is LGHDT and CDR2 is YNNKEL (reference sequence). The CDR3 runs to 14 residues. CDR3 in DNA: TGTGCCAGCAGCCACCTCGGAAGAGGGGAGACCCAGTACTTC. Translation gives CASSHLGRGETQYF.

The chain employs TRBV15 and TRBJ1-1; the D is unclear. CDR1 LNHNV and CDR2 YYDKDF come from the germline V gene (reference sequence). The length of the CDR3 is 13 residues. The ends were cut back, 4 bases at V and 0 bases at J, with 6 bases in the middle. The CDR3 loop reads CATSIYMNTEAFF. CDR3 DNA sequence: TGTGCCACCAGCATTTACATGAACACTGAAGCTTTCTTT.

This chain uses TRBV5-1 with TRBJ1-1; D gene ambiguous. This CDR3 comprises 14 residues. V was pared by 5 bases and J by 0 bases, with 11 bases between. The germline V gene has CDR1 SGHRS and CDR2 YFSETQ. The CDR3 coding sequence is TGCGCCAGCAGACCCGGCTCTATGAACACTGAAGCTTTCTTT. It translates to CASRPGSMNTEAFF.

The chain employs TRBV19 and TRBJ2-7, with D possibly being TRBD2 (6 bases). CDR1 is LNHDA and CDR2 is SQIVND in the germline V gene (reference sequence). Trimming shortened V by 3 bases and J by 7 bases, and 16 bases separated the two germline ends. The CDR3 totals 14 residues. CDR3 sequence: CASSIGGRAGEQYF. The DNA for the CDR3 is TGTGCCAGTAGTATTGGTGGCAGGGCGGGGGAGCAGTACTTC.

V and J are TRBV11-2 and TRBJ2-6; no firm D call. V shed 5 bases and J shed 12 bases, with 8 bases lying between them. In germline, CDR1 is SGHAT, CDR2 FQNNGV. The CDR3 totals 11 residues. The CDR3 region has the DNA TGTGCCAGCAGCATATCACCCGTCCTGACTTTC. It codes for CASSISPVLTF.

The rearrangement links TRBV12-3 or TRBV12-4 to TRBJ2-5; D perhaps matches TRBD2 (5 bases). The CDR3 is 13 residues long. V gave up 7 bases and J gave up 1 base, with 10 bases separating them. The CDR3 region is CASKGLAQETQYF. In nucleotides, the CDR3 is TGTGCCAGCAAGGGCCTAGCCCAAGAGACCCAGTACTTC.

Points on this clone: The same CDR3 also results from other DNA sequences found in this sample. V and J are TRBV6-5 and TRBJ1-1; D unclear. The CDR3 is 14 amino acids. The germline CDR1 and CDR2 sequences are MNHEY and SVGAGI. V lost 6 bases, J lost 3 bases, and 14 bases lay in between. This CDR3 reads CASRPLRLDTEAFF. In DNA, the CDR3 is TGTGCCAGCAGACCCCTCCGATTGGACACTGAAGCTTTCTTT.

V is TRBV12-5 and J is TRBJ2-1; the D gene could be TRBD1 or TRBD2 (5 bases each). Between the trimmed V and J ends, which lost 0 bases and 6 bases, there was a span of 18 bases. This CDR3 is built from 17 residues. From germline, CDR1 is LGHNT and CDR2 FRNRAP. For the CDR3, the DNA is TGTGCTAGTGGTTTGGTACGGGGCAGGGTTGAAGGCAATGAGCAGTTCTTC. Translating gives CASGLVRGRVEGNEQFF. The full variable domain, with the rest looked up from reference TRBV12-5 and TRBJ2-1, is DARVTQTPRHKVTEMGQEVTMRCQPILGHNTVFWYRQTMMQGLELLAYFRNRAPLDDSGMPKDRFSAEMPDATLATLKIQPSEPRDSAVYFCASGLVRGRVEGNEQFFGPGTRLTVL.